The 20 T cell receptor beta chains listed next were all sequenced from one sample in a study of cytomegalovirus exposure and HLA in healthy donors. PCR primers comprised 60 Vbeta and 13 Jbeta primers. Clones were sequenced by immunoSEQ multiplex PCR, and TCRdb holds only the in-frame ones, with some missing. The table includes more than 150,000 clones, approximately 80% detected once. The sequenced material came from PBMCs. These receptors originate from a male donor in good health and CMV-seronegative.

The rearrangement links TRBV9 to TRBJ2-3, with D hard to call. The CDR3 length is 14 residues. V was shortened by 1 base and J by 6 bases, with 12 bases between the two germline ends. Per germline, CDR1 SGDLS and CDR2 YYNGEE. DNA for the CDR3: TGTGCCAGCAGCGTATCCTCCGCGTGGGATACGCAGTATTTT. It codes for CASSVSSAWDTQYF. Combining the CDR3 with reference TRBV9 and TRBJ2-3 gives the whole variable domain DSGVTQTPKHLITATGQRVTLRCSPRSGDLSVYWYQQSLDQGLQFLIQYYNGEERAKGNILERFSAQQFPDLHSELNLSSLELGDSALYFCASSVSSAWDTQYFGPGTRLTVL.

This chain joins TRBV6-5 and TRBJ2-1; TRBD2 might be the D (6 bases). This CDR3 region has 12 residues. V was pared by 5 bases and J by 7 bases, with 9 bases between. CDR1 and CDR2 from the germline V gene are MNHEY and SVGAGI. CDR3 sequence reads: CASSHRGNEQFF. The CDR3, as DNA: TGTGCCAGCAGTCACCGGGGGAATGAGCAGTTCTTC.

The V gene is TRBV2, the J gene TRBJ2-5; D unclear. Trimming stripped 1 base from V and 3 bases from J, with 6 bases between. The CDR3 length is 13 residues. CDR1 SNHLY and CDR2 FYNNEI come from the germline V gene. CDR3 sequence: CASSEGAEETQYF. The DNA for the CDR3 is TGTGCCAGCAGTGAAGGAGCCGAAGAGACCCAGTACTTC.

In DNA, the CDR3 is TGTGCCAGCAAAACAGGGTCCTACTCCTACGAGCAGTACTTC. It specifies CASKTGSYSYEQYF. The chain employs TRBV2 and TRBJ2-5, with D perhaps TRBD1 (6 bases). With the DNA end fitting TRBJ2-7 better, the J assignment may be wrong. The CDR3 covers 14 residues. Germline V CDR1 and CDR2: SNHLY, FYNNEI.

The chain couples TRBV9 to TRBJ1-1; 7 bases match TRBD1. Germline-derived CDR1 and CDR2 are SGDLS and YYNGEE. This CDR3 is 15 amino acids long. Germline trimming cut 3 bases from V and 2 bases from J; bases unmatched to any gene: 7. As DNA, the CDR3 is TGTGCCAGCAGCGGGACACAGGGGTTAAACACTGAAGCTTTCTTT. Translated, it gives CASSGTQGLNTEAFF.

The chain has TRBV19 and TRBJ2-2; D is uncertain. V shed 3 bases and J shed 0 bases, with 8 bases lying between them. This CDR3 is 15 amino acids long. Germline V gene lookup returns CDR1 LNHDA and CDR2 SQIVND (reference sequence). The CDR3 sequence is CASSIRRPNTGELFF. CDR3 DNA: TGTGCCAGTAGTATTCGGCGGCCGAACACCGGGGAGCTGTTTTTT.

The V gene is TRBV4-1, the J gene TRBJ1-4, with D maybe TRBD1 (6 bases). V was pared by 2 bases and J by 8 bases, with 12 bases between. CDR3 length: 14 amino acids. Germline V gene lookup returns CDR1 MGHRA and CDR2 YSYEKL. This CDR3 is CASSQLQGVEKLFF. CDR3 sequence (DNA): TGCGCCAGCAGCCAATTACAGGGTGTAGAAAAACTGTTTTTT.

The J gene is TRBJ2-1, the V gene TRBV9; 8 bases align to TRBD1. The V segment lost 2 bases and the J segment 15 bases; nucleotides outside the gene matches: 7. The CDR3 runs to 12 residues. Germline lookup yields CDR1 SGDLS and CDR2 YYNGEE. The CDR3 spells CASSVGTGVLFF. DNA for the CDR3: TGTGCCAGCAGCGTTGGGACAGGAGTTTTGTTCTTC.

The rearrangement uses TRBV10-1 and TRBJ1-2; TRBD1 is a possible D gene (6 bases). Germline CDR1 WNHNN, CDR2 SYGVQD (reference sequence). The CDR3 runs 13 residues. Trimming shortened V by 9 bases and J by 5 bases, and 16 bases separated the two germline ends. CDR3 amino acids: CARIRGWRYGYTF. The DNA for the CDR3 is TGCGCCAGGATCAGGGGATGGAGGTATGGCTACACCTTC.

The chain couples TRBV7-2 to TRBJ2-1, with 7 bases fitting TRBD2. Germline CDR1 reads SGHTA; CDR2 reads FQGNSA. V lost 4 bases and J lost 4; bases outside the gene matches: 7. There are 15 residues in the CDR3. CDR3 residues: CASSSTMREYNEQFF. CDR3 nucleotides: TGTGCCAGCAGCTCTACGATGCGGGAGTACAATGAGCAGTTCTTC.

This clone has more than one count but fewer than ten. This chain joins TRBV27 and TRBJ1-2; 8 nucleotides line up with TRBD1. This CDR3 contains 16 residues. Germline assignment: CDR1 MNHEY and CDR2 SMNVEV (reference sequence). With 7 bases clipped from V and 3 bases from J, the junction kept 13 bases outside the gene matches. The CDR3 DNA is TGTGCCAGCACTCGGGCAGGGGGCGTCTCGGACTATGGCTACACCTTC. This sequence encodes CASTRAGGVSDYGYTF.

The chain has TRBV4-3 and TRBJ2-3; tentatively, D is TRBD2 (5 bases). V lost 1 base and J lost 6, with 17 bases in between. Germline V CDR1 and CDR2: LGHNA, YSLEER. CDR3 length: 16 amino acids. CDR3 nucleotide sequence: TGCGCCAGCAGCCAAGGGCGTATTAGACCGGGGGATACGCAGTATTTT. Translating it yields CASSQGRIRPGDTQYF.

The chain joins TRBV5-4 to TRBJ2-1, with TRBD1 as a possible D gene (6 bases). With 10 bases removed from V and 1 base from J, the gap between germline ends came to 15 bases. The CDR3 sequence is 14 residues long. Germline lookup yields CDR1 SGHNT and CDR2 YYREEE (reference sequence). CDR3 in DNA: TGTGCCTTCCGGCCACAGGGATCCTACAATGAGCAGTTCTTC. It codes for CAFRPQGSYNEQFF. The variable domain in full, completed from reference TRBV5-4 and TRBJ2-1, reads ETGVTQSPTHLIKTRGQQVTLRCSSQSGHNTVSWYQQALGQGPQFIFQYYREEENGRGNFPPRFSGLQFPNYSSELNVNALELDDSALYLCAFRPQGSYNEQFFGPGTRLTVL.

This sequence joins TRBV7-2 and TRBJ2-5, with D tentatively TRBD1 (5 bases). With the DNA end fitting TRBJ2-7 better, the J assignment may be wrong. CDR3 length: 14 amino acids. CDR1 SGHTA and CDR2 FQGNSA come from the germline V gene. The DNA for the CDR3 is TGTGCCAGCAGCTTCATCGCAGGGTCCTACGAGCAGTACTTC. Protein sequence: CASSFIAGSYEQYF.

This clone has more than one count but fewer than ten. The V gene is TRBV7-2, the J gene TRBJ2-1; TRBD2 aligns across 10 bases. Germline V gives CDR1 SGHTA, CDR2 FQGNSA. This CDR3 region has 19 residues. V lost 8 bases, J lost 0 bases, and 16 bases stayed unmatched. DNA of the CDR3: TGTGCCAGCTCCCATAGTAGCGGGGGGCGAGTCTCCTCCTACAATGAGCAGTTCTTC. Its translation is CASSHSSGGRVSSYNEQFF.

The V call is TRBV6-6, the J call TRBJ1-4; 8 nucleotides agree with TRBD1. J was trimmed by 9 bases and V by 6 bases; bases with no gene match: 6. CDR3 length: 13 residues. Germline V gene sequence: CDR1 MNHNY, CDR2 SVGAGI (reference sequence). The CDR3, as DNA: TGTGCCAGCAGGTCGGACAGGGCGAAAAAACTGTTTTTT. Translated, it gives CASRSDRAKKLFF.

This rearrangement joins TRBV11-2 to TRBJ1-6; D is uncertain. Trimming left V 0 bases short and J 9 bases short, with 6 bases between. The CDR3 contains 13 residues. Germline CDR1 and CDR2: SGHAT and FQNNGV. The CDR3 spells CASSLELSSPLHF. The CDR3 DNA reads TGTGCCAGCAGCTTAGAACTAAGTTCACCCCTCCACTTT.

The rearrangement uses TRBV5-4 and TRBJ1-4; D might be TRBD1 (5 bases). The CDR3 spans 14 residues. Per germline, CDR1 SGHNT and CDR2 YYREEE (reference sequence). Trimming removed 3 bases from V and 3 bases from J, with 9 bases in between. CDR3 amino acids: CASSSGLANEKLFF. The CDR3 DNA reads TGTGCCAGCAGCTCAGGGCTGGCTAATGAAAAACTGTTTTTT.

This chain uses TRBV27 with TRBJ1-2, with 7 bases fitting TRBD1. Trimming at V came to 0 bases and at J to 4 bases, leaving 8 bases not matched to a gene. CDR3 size: 16 residues. CDR1 is MNHEY, CDR2 SMNVEV, per germline (reference sequence). CDR3 nucleotides: TGTGCCAGCAGTTTATCGAGGGGGCGGGCCCTCTATGGCTACACCTTC. It specifies CASSLSRGRALYGYTF.

CDR3 sequence reads: CAISPTGVSSYNEQFF. CDR3 in DNA: TGTGCCATCAGCCCGACAGGGGTGAGCTCCTACAATGAGCAGTTCTTC. The V call is TRBV10-3, the J call TRBJ2-1, with 8 nucleotides matching TRBD1. The CDR3 totals 16 residues. The V and J ends lost 6 bases and 0 bases, in that order; junction bases with no gene match: 7. Germline V gene lookup returns CDR1 ENHRY and CDR2 SYGVKD.